This TCR beta chain was recovered during a study of T cells in Graves' hyperthyroidism and ophthalmopathy. The CDR3 covers 13 residues. The V end lost 3 bases, the J end lost 2 bases, and 10 bases lay between the germline ends. Per germline, CDR1 SQVTM and CDR2 ANQGSEA. This clonotype was seen ten or more times. RNA transcripts gave rise to amplified TCR beta CDR3 regions. First-round RT-PCR targeting the TCR CDR3 was performed with the HTBI primer set. TCRdb re-called the multiplex PCR reads through MiXCR, storing one row per CDR3 protein. The data hold 530,000 or so distinct CDR3 sequences, with about half observed a single time.

This sequence was found in a woman aged 18-29 years with Graves' hyperthyroidism. This rearrangement joins TRBV29-1 to TRBJ2-5; maybe TRBD2 (6 bases). The material sequenced was peripheral blood or thyroid tissue (not recorded which). Here the CDR3 reads CSVDLAGQETQYF. The CDR3 DNA reads as TGCAGCGTTGATTTGGCGGGACAAGAGACCCAGTACTTC.